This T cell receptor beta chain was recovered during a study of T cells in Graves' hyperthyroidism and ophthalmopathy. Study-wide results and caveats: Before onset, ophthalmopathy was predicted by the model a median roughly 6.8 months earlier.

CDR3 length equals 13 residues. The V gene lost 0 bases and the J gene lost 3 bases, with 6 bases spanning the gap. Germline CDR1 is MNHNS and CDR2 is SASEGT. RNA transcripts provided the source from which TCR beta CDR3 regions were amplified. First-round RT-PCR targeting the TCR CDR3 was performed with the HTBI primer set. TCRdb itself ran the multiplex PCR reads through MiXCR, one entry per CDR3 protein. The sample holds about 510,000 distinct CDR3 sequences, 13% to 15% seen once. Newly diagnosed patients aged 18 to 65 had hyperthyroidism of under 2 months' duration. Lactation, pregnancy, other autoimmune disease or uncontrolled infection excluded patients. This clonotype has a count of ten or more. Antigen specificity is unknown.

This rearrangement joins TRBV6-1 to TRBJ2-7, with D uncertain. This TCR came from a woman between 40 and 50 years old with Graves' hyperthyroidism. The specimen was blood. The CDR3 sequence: CASSEAFYYEQYF. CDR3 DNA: TGTGCCAGCAGTGAAGCGTTTTACTACGAGCAGTACTTC.